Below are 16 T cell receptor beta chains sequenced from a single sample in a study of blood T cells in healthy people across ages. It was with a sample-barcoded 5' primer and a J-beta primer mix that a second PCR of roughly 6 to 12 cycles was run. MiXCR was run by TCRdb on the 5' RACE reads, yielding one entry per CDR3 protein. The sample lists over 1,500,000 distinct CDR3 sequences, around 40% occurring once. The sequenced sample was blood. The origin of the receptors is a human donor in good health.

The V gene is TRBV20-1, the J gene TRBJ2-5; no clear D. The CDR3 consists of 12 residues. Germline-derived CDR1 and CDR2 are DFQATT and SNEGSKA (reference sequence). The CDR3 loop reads CRAQSTRETQYF. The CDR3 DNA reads TGCAGGGCCCAATCGACGAGAGAGACCCAGTACTTC.

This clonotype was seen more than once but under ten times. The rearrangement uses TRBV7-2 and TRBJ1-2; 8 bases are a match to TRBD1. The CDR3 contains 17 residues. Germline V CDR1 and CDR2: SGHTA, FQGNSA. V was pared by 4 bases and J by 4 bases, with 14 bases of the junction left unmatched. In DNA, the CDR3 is TGTGCCAGCAGCTCCGGGACAGGAGAAACGTTTGCCTATGGCTACACCTTC. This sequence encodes CASSSGTGETFAYGYTF.

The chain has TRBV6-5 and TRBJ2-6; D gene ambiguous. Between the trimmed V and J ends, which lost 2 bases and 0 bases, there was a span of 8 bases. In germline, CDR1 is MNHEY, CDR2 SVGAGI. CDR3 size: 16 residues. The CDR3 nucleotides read TGTGCCAGCAGTTACGGATTGGACTCTGGGGCCAACGTCCTGACTTTC. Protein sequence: CASSYGLDSGANVLTF.

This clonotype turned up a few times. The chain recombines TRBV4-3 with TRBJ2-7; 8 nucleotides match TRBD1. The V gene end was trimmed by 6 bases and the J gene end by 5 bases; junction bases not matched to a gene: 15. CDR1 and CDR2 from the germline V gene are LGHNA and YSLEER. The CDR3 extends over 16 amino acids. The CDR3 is CASSRHSTRGRNEQYF. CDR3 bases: TGCGCCAGCAGTCGACATTCGACCAGGGGGCGGAACGAGCAGTACTTC.

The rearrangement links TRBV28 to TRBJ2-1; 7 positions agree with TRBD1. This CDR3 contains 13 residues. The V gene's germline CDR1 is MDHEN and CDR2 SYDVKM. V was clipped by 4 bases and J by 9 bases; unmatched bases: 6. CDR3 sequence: CASSSTGIGEQFF. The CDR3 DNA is TGTGCCAGCAGTTCGACAGGGATCGGTGAGCAGTTCTTC.

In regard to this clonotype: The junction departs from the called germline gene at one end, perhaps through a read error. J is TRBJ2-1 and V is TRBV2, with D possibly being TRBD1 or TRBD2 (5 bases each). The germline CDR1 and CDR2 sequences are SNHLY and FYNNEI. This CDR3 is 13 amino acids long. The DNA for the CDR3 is TGTGCCAGCAGGGAAGGGACGACGAATGAGCAGTTCTTC. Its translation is CASREGTTNEQFF.

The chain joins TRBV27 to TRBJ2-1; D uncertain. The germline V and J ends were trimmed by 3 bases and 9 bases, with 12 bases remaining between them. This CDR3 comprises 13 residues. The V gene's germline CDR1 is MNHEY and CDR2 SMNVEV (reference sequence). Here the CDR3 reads CASSFSGLSEQFF. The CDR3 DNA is TGTGCCAGCAGTTTTAGTGGCCTCAGTGAGCAGTTCTTC.

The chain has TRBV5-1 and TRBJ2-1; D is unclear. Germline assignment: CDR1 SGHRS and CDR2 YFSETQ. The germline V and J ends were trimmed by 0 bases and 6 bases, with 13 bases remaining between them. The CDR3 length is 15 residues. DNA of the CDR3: TGCGCCAGCAGCTTGGGACTTTCCCGGCGCAATGAGCAGTTCTTC. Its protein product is CASSLGLSRRNEQFF.

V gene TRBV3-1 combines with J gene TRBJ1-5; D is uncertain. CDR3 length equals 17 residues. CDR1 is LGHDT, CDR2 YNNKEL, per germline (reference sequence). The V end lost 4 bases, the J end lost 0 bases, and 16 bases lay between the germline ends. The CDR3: CASSPHRGDYSNQPQHF. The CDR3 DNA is TGTGCCAGCAGCCCCCATCGCGGGGATTATAGCAATCAGCCCCAGCATTTT.

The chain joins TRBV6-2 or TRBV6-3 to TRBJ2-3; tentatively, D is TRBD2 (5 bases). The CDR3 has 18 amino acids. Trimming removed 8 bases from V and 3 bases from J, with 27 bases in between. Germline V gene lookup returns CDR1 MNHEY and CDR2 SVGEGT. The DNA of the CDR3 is TGTGCCAGCTCGAAGAGGGAAAGCGGCCCCCCCCGGACAGATACGCAGTATTTT. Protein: CASSKRESGPPRTDTQYF.

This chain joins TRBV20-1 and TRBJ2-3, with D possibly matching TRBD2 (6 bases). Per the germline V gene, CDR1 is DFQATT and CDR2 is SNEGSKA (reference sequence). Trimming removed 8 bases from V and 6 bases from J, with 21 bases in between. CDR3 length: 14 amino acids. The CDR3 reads CSTASGRREDTQYF. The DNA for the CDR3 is TGCAGTACCGCCTCGGGGCGGAGGGAGGATACGCAGTATTTT.

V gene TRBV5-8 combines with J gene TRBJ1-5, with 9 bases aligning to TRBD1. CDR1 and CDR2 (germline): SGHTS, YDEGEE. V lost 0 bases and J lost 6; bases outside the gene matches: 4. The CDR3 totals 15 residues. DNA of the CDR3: TGTGCCAGCAGCTTGGGGGACAGGGAAGGTCAGCCCCAGCATTTT. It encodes CASSLGDREGQPQHF. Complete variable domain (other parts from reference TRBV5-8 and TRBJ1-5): EAGVTQSPTHLIKTRGQQATLRCSPISGHTSVYWYQQALGLGLQFLLWYDEGEERNRGNFPPRFSGRQFPNYSSELNVNALELEDSALYLCASSLGDREGQPQHFGDGTRLSIL.

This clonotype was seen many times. CDR3 sequence (DNA): TGTGCCAGCAGCTTAGGAGGGGTTCTCTACGAGCAGTACTTC. This gives the protein CASSLGGVLYEQYF. The J gene is TRBJ2-7, the V gene TRBV7-2; either TRBD1 or TRBD2 may fit D (5 bases each). The CDR3 sequence is 14 residues long. Per the germline V gene, CDR1 is SGHTA and CDR2 is FQGNSA. Trimming took off 1 base at V and 3 bases at J, with 10 bases between the two ends. Full variable domain (outside the CDR3, taken from reference TRBV7-2 and TRBJ2-7): GAGVSQSPSNKVTEKGKDVELRCDPISGHTALYWYRQSLGQGLEFLIYFQGNSAPDKSGLPSDRFSAERTGGSVSTLTIQRTQQEDSAVYLCASSLGGVLYEQYFGPGTRLTVT.

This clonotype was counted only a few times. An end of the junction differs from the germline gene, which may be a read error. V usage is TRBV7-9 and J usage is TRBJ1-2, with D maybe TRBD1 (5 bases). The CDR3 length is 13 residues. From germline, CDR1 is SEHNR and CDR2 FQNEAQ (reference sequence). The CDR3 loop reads CASSLGEAGGYTF. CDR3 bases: TGTGCCAGTAGCTTAGGGGAAGCGGGAGGCTACACCTTC.

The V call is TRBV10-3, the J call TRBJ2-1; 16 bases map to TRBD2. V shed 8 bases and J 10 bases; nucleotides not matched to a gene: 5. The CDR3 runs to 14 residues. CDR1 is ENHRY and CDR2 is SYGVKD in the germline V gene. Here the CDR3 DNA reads TGTGCCATCGGGACTAGCGGGGGGGCTAAGGAGCAGTTCTTC. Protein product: CAIGTSGGAKEQFF.

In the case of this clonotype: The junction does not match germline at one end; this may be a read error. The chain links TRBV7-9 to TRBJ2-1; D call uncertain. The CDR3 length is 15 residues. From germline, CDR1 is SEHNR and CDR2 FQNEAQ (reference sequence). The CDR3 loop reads CASSSHSTPYNGQFF. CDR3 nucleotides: TGTGCCAGCAGCTCCCACTCGACACCCTACAATGGGCAGTTCTTC.